Sequencing of this T cell receptor (beta chain) was carried out in a study of post-analysis software for immune sequencing data. Study context: Some patients lacked subtype; others had relapsing-remitting, secondary progressive or progressive-relapsing disease. Findings of the study overall: Normalized Chao1 diversity was significantly lower in multiple sclerosis patients than in controls. Co-batched samples clustered tightly together by F measure. Patients carried several TRBV segments more frequently than controls did, and TRBV5-6, TRBV5-1 and TRBV20-1 were among them.

The authors incorporated unique molecular identifiers into the TCR beta cDNA libraries. TCRdb reprocessed the PCR reads with MiXCR, giving one entry per CDR3 protein. The sample contains about 820,000 distinct CDR3 sequences, roughly 50% of which appear only once. As for this clonotype: Its antigen is undetermined.

This CDR3 has 15 residues. The V gene's germline CDR1 is SGHVS and CDR2 FQNEAQ. V was pared by 5 bases and J by 0 bases, with 8 bases between. The source is a girl aged 5 to 17 with multiple sclerosis. V gene TRBV7-8 combines with J gene TRBJ2-6; D call uncertain. The sequencing input was blood. CDR3 nucleotides: TGTGCCAGCAGCGTAACGAGCTCTGGGGCCAACGTCCTGACTTTC. It translates to CASSVTSSGANVLTF.